This T cell receptor beta chain emerged from a study of beta chain features in type 1 diabetes. Study background: The patient and healthy donor groups were comparable for age, gender and cell yields.

Study results and limitations: For Type 1 diabetes patients, all four CD4+ subsets carried TCRB CDR3s that were moderately but significantly shorter.

As to this clone: The antigen remains undetermined.

CD45RO/CCR7/CD25/CD127/CD95/CD27 separated CD4+ naive, central memory, regulatory and stem cell-like memory cells by sorting. Purity (above 95%) was reached by all sorted populations. The germline gives CDR1 SGHTA, CDR2 FQGNSA. The CDR3 has 17 residues. V lost 0 bases to trimming and J lost 3 bases, with 16 bases between them. Sequencing targeted expressed TCRB transcripts, as all isolated RNA had been reverse transcribed. Assay: immunoSEQ multiplex PCR; the TCRdb copy retains only in-frame clones and omits some. The sample lists over 650,000 clones, over 11% occurring once. This clonotype was sampled from a man aged 18 to 29 with type 1 diabetes. This chain links TRBV7-2 with TRBJ2-3, with a tentative D call TRBD1 (5 bases). The specimen was naive CD4+ T cells from blood. The CDR3 nucleotides are TGTGCCAGCAGCTTAGCGTTGTCTTCAGGGAAGACAGATACGCAGTATTTT. It encodes CASSLALSSGKTDTQYF.